These 10 T cell receptor beta chains were all obtained from the same sample, sequenced in a study of CXCR3-negative and CXCR3-positive naive CD8 T cells. Libraries of TRB cDNA were made by 5' RACE and carried UMIs. TCRdb re-called the 5' RACE reads, yielding one record per CDR3 amino acid sequence without DNA. The table for this sample gives some 50,000 distinct CDR3 sequences. What was sequenced was naive CXCR3- CD8+ T cells from blood. Sample subset: CD45RO-CCR7+CD27+CD95- naive CD8+ T cells lacking CXCR3 (TNR3-). The receptor source for this set is a human donor in good health. Some clones in this sample may be carry-over from other donors' samples.

The chain couples TRBV29-1 to TRBJ1-2; TCRdb indicates TRBD1, and absent DNA this call remains unverified. CDR3 length: 11 residues. The germline gives CDR1 SQVTM, CDR2 ANQGSEA. The chain's CDR3 is CSVAGGDGYTF.

The chain combines TRBV2 with TRBJ2-1; lacking DNA, the TRBD1 call made by TCRdb goes unchecked. The CDR3 is 15 residues long. Germline-derived CDR1 and CDR2 are SNHLY and FYNNEI. Here the CDR3 reads CASSEGGRSYNEQFF.

The rearrangement links TRBV5-1 to TRBJ2-1. This CDR3 contains 13 residues. Germline loops: CDR1 SGHRS, CDR2 YFSETQ. The CDR3 loop reads CASSSSPYNEPFF.

The V gene is TRBV11-2, the J gene TRBJ2-7; there is no DNA to check the TCRdb D call of TRBD1. This CDR3 contains 15 residues. Germline values: CDR1 SGHAT, CDR2 FQNNGV. CDR3 sequence: CASSFLSGSPNEQYF.

The CDR3 reads CASSEAVDPDTQYF. The chain employs TRBV2 and TRBJ2-3. Germline values: CDR1 SNHLY, CDR2 FYNNEI. This CDR3 is 14 amino acids long.

The chain has TRBV7-3 and TRBJ2-3; the D call from TCRdb, TRBD2, cannot be confirmed without DNA. Germline CDR1 SGHTA, CDR2 FQGTGA. This CDR3 is built from 16 residues. The CDR3 protein is CASSFPPGTVEDTQYF.

The chain recombines TRBV5-6 with TRBJ2-5; TCRdb names TRBD2, which stays unverified in the absence of DNA. The germline V gene encodes CDR1 SGHDT and CDR2 YYEEEE. The CDR3 sequence is 15 residues long. The chain's CDR3 is CASSFLAGVLETQYF.

V gene TRBV7-9 combines with J gene TRBJ2-4; TCRdb names TRBD2, which stays unverified in the absence of DNA. This CDR3 is built from 16 residues. In germline, CDR1 is SEHNR, CDR2 FQNEAQ (reference sequence). CDR3: CASSFGSGRGKNIQYF.

This sequence joins TRBV29-1 and TRBJ1-2; absent DNA, TCRdb's TRBD1 call cannot be checked. Germline CDR1 SQVTM, CDR2 ANQGSEA. The CDR3 spans 13 residues. CDR3 sequence: CSVLTGGLCGYTF.

This chain uses TRBV2 with TRBJ2-1; TCRdb picks TRBD1, but there is no DNA to check that call. The germline CDR1 and CDR2 sequences are SNHLY and FYNNEI. The CDR3 loop spans 13 amino acids. CDR3 amino acids: CASSGGTNNEQFF.